This T cell receptor (beta chain) was sequenced during a study of OX40 agonist ivuxolimab in advanced cancers. TCRdb's copy holds only in-frame clones and misses some; the assay was immunoSEQ multiplex PCR. Among approximately 94,000 clones listed, around four fifths were seen once. The source material was CD4+ or CD8+ T cells sorted from blood, sampled in a trial of the OX40 agonist ivuxolimab. The receptor was isolated from an adult with an advanced solid tumor such as melanoma, head and neck, liver or kidney cancer.

This CDR3 is CASSQYRSVSQPQHF. In DNA, the CDR3 is TGCGCCAGCAGCCAATACAGGTCGGTTAGTCAGCCCCAGCATTTT. This chain joins TRBV4-3 and TRBJ1-5; the D gene is possibly TRBD1 (5 bases). This CDR3 region has 15 residues. Per the germline V gene, CDR1 is LGHNA and CDR2 is YSLEER. V lost 2 bases and J lost 6, with 14 bases in between.